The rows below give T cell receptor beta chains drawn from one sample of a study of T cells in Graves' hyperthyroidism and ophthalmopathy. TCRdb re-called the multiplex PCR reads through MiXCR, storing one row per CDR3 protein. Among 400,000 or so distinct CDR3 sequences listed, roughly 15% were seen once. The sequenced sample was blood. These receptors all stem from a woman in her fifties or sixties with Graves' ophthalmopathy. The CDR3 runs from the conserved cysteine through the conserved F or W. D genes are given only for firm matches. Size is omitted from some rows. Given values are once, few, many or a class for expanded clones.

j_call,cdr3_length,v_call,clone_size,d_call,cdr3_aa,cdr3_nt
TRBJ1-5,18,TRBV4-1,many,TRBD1,CASSQDRGTGASNQPQHF,TGCGCCAGCAGCCAAGATAGGGGGACAGGGGCTAGCAATCAGCCCCAGCATTTT
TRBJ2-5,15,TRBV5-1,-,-,CASSQGLLGQETQYF,TGCGCCAGCAGCCAAGGACTCTTGGGGCAAGAGACCCAGTACTTC
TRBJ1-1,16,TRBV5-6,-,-,CASSLRGSGLNTEAFF,TGTGCCAGCAGCTTGCGCGGGTCAGGGTTGAACACTGAAGCTTTCTTT
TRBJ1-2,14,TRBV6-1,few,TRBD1,CASSEAQGAWGYTF,TGTGCCAGCAGTGAAGCGCAGGGGGCTTGGGGCTACACCTTC
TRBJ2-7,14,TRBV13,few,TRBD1,CASSKDRDPWEQYF,TGTGCCAGCAGCAAGGACAGGGACCCCTGGGAGCAGTACTTC
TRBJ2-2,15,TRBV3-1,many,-,CASSQDRGEHGELFF,TGTGCCAGCAGCCAAGATAGAGGAGAACACGGGGAGCTGTTTTTT
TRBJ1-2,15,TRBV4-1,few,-,CASSQDQFKTYGYTF,TGCGCCAGCAGCCAAGATCAGTTCAAAACCTATGGCTACACCTTC
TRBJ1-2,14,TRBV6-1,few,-,CASRNLQGDYGYTF,TGTGCCAGCAGGAACCTTCAAGGCGACTATGGCTACACCTTC
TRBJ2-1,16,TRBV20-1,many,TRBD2,CSARETGLALFNEQFF,TGCAGTGCTAGAGAAACAGGACTAGCGTTATTCAATGAGCAGTTCTTC
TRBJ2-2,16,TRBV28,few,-,CASSDPTGENTGELFF,TGTGCCAGCAGCGACCCCACCGGGGAAAACACCGGGGAGCTGTTTTTT
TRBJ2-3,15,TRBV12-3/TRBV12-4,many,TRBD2,CASSHLAGSTDTQYF,TGTGCCAGCAGTCACCTAGCGGGTAGCACAGATACGCAGTATTTT
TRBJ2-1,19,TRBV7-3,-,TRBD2,CASSPPGLHLTSNYNEQFF,TGTGCCAGCAGCCCCCCGGGACTACATCTTACGTCCAACTACAATGAGCAGTTCTTC
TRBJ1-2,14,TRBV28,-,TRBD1,CASSLQGENYGYTF,TGTGCCAGCAGTTTACAGGGGGAGAACTATGGCTACACCTTC
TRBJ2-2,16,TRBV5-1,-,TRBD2,CASSLLAGGNTGELFF,TGCGCCAGCAGCTTATTAGCGGGAGGCAACACCGGGGAGCTGTTTTTT
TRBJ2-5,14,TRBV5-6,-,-,CASSSTGFTETQYF,TGTGCCAGCAGCTCGACGGGGTTCACGGAGACCCAGTACTTC
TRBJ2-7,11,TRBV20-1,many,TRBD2,CSAGTTYEQYF,TGCAGTGCCGGGACTACCTACGAGCAGTACTTC
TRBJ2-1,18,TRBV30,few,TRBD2,CAWRGLAGGSSSYNEQFF,TGTGCCTGGAGGGGACTAGCGGGAGGTTCGAGCTCCTACAATGAGCAGTTCTTC
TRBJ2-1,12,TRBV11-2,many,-,CASSNRGNEQFF,TGTGCCAGCAGCAACCGGGGCAATGAGCAGTTCTTC
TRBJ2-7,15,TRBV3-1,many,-,CASSQRTVISDEQYF,TGTGCCAGCAGCCAGAGGACAGTTATTAGCGACGAGCAGTACTTC
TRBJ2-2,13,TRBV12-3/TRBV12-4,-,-,CASSSFRAGELFF,TGTGCCAGCAGTTCCTTTAGAGCCGGGGAGCTGTTTTTT
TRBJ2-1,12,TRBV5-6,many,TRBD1,CASSSQGDEQFF,TGTGCCAGCAGCTCCCAGGGGGATGAGCAGTTCTTC
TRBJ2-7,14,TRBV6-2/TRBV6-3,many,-,CASSYDVRGREQYF,TGTGCCAGCAGTTACGATGTCAGGGGTCGCGAGCAGTACTTC
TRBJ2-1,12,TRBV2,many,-,CASTEMGNAQFF,TGTGCCAGCACCGAGATGGGGAACGCGCAGTTCTTC
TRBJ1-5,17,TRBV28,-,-,CASSRPTWGRSNQPQHF,TGTGCCAGCAGTCGACCCACATGGGGGCGAAGCAATCAGCCCCAGCATTTT
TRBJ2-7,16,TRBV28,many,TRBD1,CASSSIDRASSYEQYF,TGTGCCAGCAGCTCCATCGACAGGGCGAGCTCCTACGAGCAGTACTTC
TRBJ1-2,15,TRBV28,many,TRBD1,CASSFTTGAAYGYTF,TGTGCCAGCAGTTTTACAACAGGGGCCGCCTATGGCTACACCTTC
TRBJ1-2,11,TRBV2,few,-,CASSADGGYTF,TGTGCCAGCAGTGCGGACGGGGGCTACACCTTC
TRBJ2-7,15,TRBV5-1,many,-,CASSLVGGGRYEQYF,TGCGCCAGCAGCTTGGTAGGAGGGGGCAGGTACGAGCAGTACTTC
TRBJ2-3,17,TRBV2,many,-,CASSAWDKGYGADTQYF,TGTGCCAGCAGTGCGTGGGATAAGGGGTACGGCGCAGATACGCAGTATTTT
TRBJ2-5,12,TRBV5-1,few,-,CASSLAFETQYF,TGCGCCAGCAGCTTGGCCTTTGAGACCCAGTACTTC
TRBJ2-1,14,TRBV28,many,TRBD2,CASSWGSGTNEQFF,TGTGCCAGCAGTTGGGGTAGCGGGACTAATGAGCAGTTCTTC
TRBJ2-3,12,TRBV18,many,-,CASSPETDTQYF,TGTGCCAGCTCACCGGAGACAGATACGCAGTATTTT
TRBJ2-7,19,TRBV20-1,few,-,CSARDPLKGAGGLSHEQYF,TGCAGTGCTAGAGATCCCCTTAAGGGGGCGGGAGGTCTTTCCCACGAGCAGTACTTC
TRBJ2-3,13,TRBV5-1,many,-,CASGRILTDTQYF,TGCGCCAGCGGCCGGATTTTGACAGATACGCAGTATTTT
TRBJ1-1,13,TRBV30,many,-,CAWSVRENTEAFF,TGTGCCTGGAGTGTAAGGGAGAACACTGAAGCTTTCTTT
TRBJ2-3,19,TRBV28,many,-,CASSFPARDAKGGTDTQYF,TGTGCCAGCAGTTTTCCTGCCCGGGACGCAAAGGGGGGCACAGATACGCAGTATTTT
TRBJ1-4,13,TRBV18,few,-,CASSRGGNEKLFF,TGTGCCAGCTCCCGCGGAGGGAATGAAAAACTGTTTTTT
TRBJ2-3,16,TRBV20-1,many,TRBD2,CSARGGTRAYTDTQYF,TGCAGTGCTAGAGGCGGGACTAGAGCTTACACAGATACGCAGTATTTT
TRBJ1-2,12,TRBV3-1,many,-,CASSRVFYGYTF,TGTGCCAGCAGCCGGGTCTTCTATGGCTACACCTTC
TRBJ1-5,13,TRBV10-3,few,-,CAISENSYQPQHF,TGTGCCATCAGTGAAAACAGTTATCAGCCCCAGCATTTT
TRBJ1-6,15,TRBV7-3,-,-,CASSLTRPPNSPLHF,TGTGCCAGCAGCTTAACGAGGCCTCCTAATTCACCCCTCCACTTT
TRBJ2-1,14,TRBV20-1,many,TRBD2,CSATLAGGPNEQFF,TGCAGTGCTACATTAGCGGGAGGGCCCAATGAGCAGTTCTTC